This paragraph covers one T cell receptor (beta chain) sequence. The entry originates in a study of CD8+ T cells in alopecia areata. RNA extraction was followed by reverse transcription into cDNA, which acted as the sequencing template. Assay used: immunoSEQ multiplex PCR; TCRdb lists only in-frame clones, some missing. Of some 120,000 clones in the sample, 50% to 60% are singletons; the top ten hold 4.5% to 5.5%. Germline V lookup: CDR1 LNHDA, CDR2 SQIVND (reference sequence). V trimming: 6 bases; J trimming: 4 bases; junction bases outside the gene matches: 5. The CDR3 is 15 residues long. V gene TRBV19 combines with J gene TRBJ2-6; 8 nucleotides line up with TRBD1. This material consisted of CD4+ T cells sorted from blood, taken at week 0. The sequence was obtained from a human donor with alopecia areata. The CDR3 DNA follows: TGTGCCAGTAGCCAGACAGGGGCGGGGGCCAACGTCCTGACTTTC. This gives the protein CASSQTGAGANVLTF. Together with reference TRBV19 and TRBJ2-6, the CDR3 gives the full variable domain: DGGITQSPKYLFRKEGQNVTLSCEQNLNHDAMYWYRQDPGQGLRLIYYSQIVNDFQKGDIAEGYSVSREKKESFPLTVTSAQKNPTAFYLCASSQTGAGANVLTFGAGSRLTVL.